This entry concerns a single T cell receptor beta chain. This clonotype was observed many times. Which antigen it targets is not known. No base quality information exists; no much larger clone differs at one position. Systemically healthy Caucasian individuals from Russia, around 39 in total and aged roughly 6 to 95 years, were included as donors. Each donor gave approximately 9.4 milliliters of peripheral blood, drawn into EDTA-treated Vacutainer tubes. PBMCs were isolated by Ficoll-Paque density-gradient centrifugation, with at least 6 million obtained per sample. Trizol reagent was used to extract total RNA from PBMCs, with at least 6 micrograms per sample. The percentages of naive CD45RAhigh/CD27high T cells were determined by flow cytometry on a PBMC aliquot from every donor. The sample belongs to a study of blood T cells in healthy people across ages (dated by TCRdb to between 2014 and 2016). With regard to the full study: In model experiments, template switching captured about one uniquely barcoded TCR beta cDNA molecule for every two T cells. The study measured age-related changes in TCR beta repertoire diversity using deep sequencing normalized with unique cDNA molecular identifiers. The donors were split into four age groups: young (average around 15 years), middle-aged (about 40), aged (over 55) and long-lived (roughly 88). Donors of different ages were randomly distributed across sequencing lanes to avoid experimental bias. Two additional independent replicas of 1 million unique cDNA reads from the same blood draw were analyzed for two donors (one aged 18 to 30 and one aged 80 or older).

Overall study results and their limits: Because donor CMV infection status was unknown, age-related changes in expanded clonotypes were potentially confounded. Compared with the aged group, the long-lived group had more naive CD4+ T cells, fewer expanded clones and increased TCR diversity, suggesting age selection. Observed TCR beta diversity per million T cells fell roughly linearly with age, and a significant reduction was already apparent by age approximately 40. Estimates of total diversity from one million sequenced T cells were regarded as lower bounds and underestimates. There was a strong correlation between observed TCR beta diversity and the percentage of naive T cells measured by flow cytometry. Bulk unsorted PBMC profiling prevented conclusive comparison of naive and antigen-experienced compartments.

The CDR3 numbers 20 residues from cysteine through phenylalanine. Here the CDR3 DNA is all that survives: 60 bases in frame from base 1. As encoded in the germline V gene (reference sequence), CDR1 is DFQATT while CDR2 is SNEGSKA. Unmatched junction bases come to 22, with V trimmed by 4 bases and J by 4 bases. Library preparation employed 5' RACE. The instrument was an Illumina HiSeq 2500. The second PCR ran for about 6 to 12 cycles and used a J-beta primer mix along with a sample-barcoded 5' primer. A unique molecular identifier was introduced onto each TCR beta cDNA molecule by a template-switch 5' adaptor carrying 12 random nucleotides. Each sample yielded at least 3 million CDR3-containing paired-end reads. All of the RNA was converted into first-strand cDNA using the Mint cDNA synthesis kit, with a TRBC-specific oligonucleotide serving as the primer. Following uracil-DNA glycosylase treatment, all cDNA underwent a first 18-cycle PCR with the universal primers M1SS and BC2_uni_R. The authors' pipeline ran thus. For normalization, 1 million high-quality reads were randomly selected from each sample, with every read carrying a distinct molecular identifier. Reads with shared molecular identifiers were discarded instead of being binned into consensus sequences. MiTCR, set to a Q25 quality threshold and the strictest error-elimination algorithm, was used for CDR3 identification, clonotype clustering and error correction. A nonparametric unseen species model using Euler transformation provided a lower-bound estimate of total TCR beta diversity. TCRdb took the public reads, trimmed them with fastp at Q25, ran MiXCR for clone calling and kept in-frame beta chains. Entries that share a CDR3 protein sequence are merged under the most common genes and DNA. In this record, the V and J calls reflect TCRdb's handling and not the investigators' own analysis. The sample table records 730,000 or so distinct CDR3 sequences; roughly 43% of these occur just once. The ten most abundant clones make up about 30% of the sample.

The V gene is TRBV20-1 and the J gene is TRBJ2-4, with 10 junctional bases fitting TRBD1. This receptor was obtained from a man aged 80 or over in good health. Input material: blood. The DNA sequence reads TGCAGTGCTAAGGGACAGGGGCGTTCCTTAAAGGAGAGTCCAAAAAACATTCAGTACTTC. This translates into CSAKGQGRSLKESPKNIQYF.